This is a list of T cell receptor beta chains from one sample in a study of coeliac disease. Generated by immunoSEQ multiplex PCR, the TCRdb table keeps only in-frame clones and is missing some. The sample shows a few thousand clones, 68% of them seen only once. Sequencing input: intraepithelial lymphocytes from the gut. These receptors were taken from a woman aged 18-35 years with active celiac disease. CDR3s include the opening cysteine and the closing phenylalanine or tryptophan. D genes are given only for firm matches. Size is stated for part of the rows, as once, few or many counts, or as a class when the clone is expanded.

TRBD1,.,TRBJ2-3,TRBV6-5,TGTGCCAGCAGGTTTCGGACAGGGGGGGCAGATACGCAGTATTTT,CASRFRTGGADTQYF
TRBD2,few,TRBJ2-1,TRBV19,TGTGCCAGTAGTTTCGGGACTAGAACAGACAATGAGCAGTTCTTC,CASSFGTRTDNEQFF
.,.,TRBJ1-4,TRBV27,TGTGCCAGCAGTTTATCGGGGGGATATAATGAAAAACTGTTTTTT,CASSLSGGYNEKLFF
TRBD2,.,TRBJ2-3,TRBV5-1,TGCGCCAGCAGCTTGAATAGCGGGTTAGGCCCCCAAACTAGCACAGATACGCAGTATTTT,CASSLNSGLGPQTSTDTQYF
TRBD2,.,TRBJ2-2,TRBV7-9,TGTGCCAGCAGCTCCCGAGGTAGCGGGTATACCGTGGGCACCGGGGAGCTGTTTTTT,CASSSRGSGYTVGTGELFF
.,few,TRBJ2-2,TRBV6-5,TGTGCCAGCAGCCCCCCGGGAGAGATCGGGGAGCTGTTTTTT,CASSPPGEIGELFF
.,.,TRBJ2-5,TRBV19,TGTGCCAGTAGTCTACGGGACATCGCAAGGGGGACCCAGTACTTC,CASSLRDIARGTQYF
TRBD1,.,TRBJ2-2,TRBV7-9,TGTGCCAGCGGTACAGGGGTTGCCGGGGAGCTGTTTTTT,CASGTGVAGELFF
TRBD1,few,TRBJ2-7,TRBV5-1,TGCGCCAGCAGCCAAGATTTATCGGGACAGCCTTACGAGCAGTACTTC,CASSQDLSGQPYEQYF
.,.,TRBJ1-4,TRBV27,TGTGCCAGCAGTTTAAGGGGCTATAATGAAAAACTGTTTTTT,CASSLRGYNEKLFF
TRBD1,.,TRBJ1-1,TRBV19,TGTGCCAGTAGTATAGGGACAGGGGGAGGAATGAACACTGAAGCTTTCTTT,CASSIGTGGGMNTEAFF
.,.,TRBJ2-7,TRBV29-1,TGCAGCGTTGTACCGCGACAAAGCTACGAGCAGTACTTC,CSVVPRQSYEQYF
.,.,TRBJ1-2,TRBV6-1,TGTGCCAGCAGTGGGGGACAAAACTATGGCTACACCTTC,CASSGGQNYGYTF
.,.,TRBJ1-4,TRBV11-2,TGTGCCAGCAGCCTATCACAGGGATTCGAAAAACTGTTTTTT,CASSLSQGFEKLFF
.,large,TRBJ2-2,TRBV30,TGTGCCTGGAGTGTATCTTACACCGGGGAGCTGTTTTTT,CAWSVSYTGELFF
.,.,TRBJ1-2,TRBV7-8,TGTGCCAGCAGCAATTTCGCAGGGATTAGTGGCTACACCTTC,CASSNFAGISGYTF
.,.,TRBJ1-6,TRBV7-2,TGTGCCAGCAGCTTAGTAAATTCACCCCTCCACTTT,CASSLVNSPLHF
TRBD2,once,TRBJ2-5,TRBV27,TGTGCCAGCAGTTTATCTCGGCTAGCGGGGGACCTAGGGGAGGCCCAGTACTTC,CASSLSRLAGDLGEAQYF
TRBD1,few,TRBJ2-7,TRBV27,TGTGCCAGCAGTTCTCGGGACAGAGCCTACGAGCAGTACTTC,CASSSRDRAYEQYF
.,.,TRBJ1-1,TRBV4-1,TGCGCCAGCAACGACCGGCATGGCTTGTGGAGCGCTTTCTTT,CASNDRHGLWSAFF
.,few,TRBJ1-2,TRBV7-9,TGTGCCAGCAGCTTAGGACAGCACTATGGCTACACCTTC,CASSLGQHYGYTF
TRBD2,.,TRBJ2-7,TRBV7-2,TGTGCCAGCAGCTTAGGGGAGGGAACCTACGAGCAGTACTTC,CASSLGEGTYEQYF
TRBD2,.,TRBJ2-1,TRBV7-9,TGTGCCAGCAGCCCAACTAGCGGGGGGGCCATTGAGCAGTTCTTC,CASSPTSGGAIEQFF
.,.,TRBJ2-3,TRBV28,TGTGCCAGCAGTTCAACTAGCACAGATACGCAGTATTTT,CASSSTSTDTQYF
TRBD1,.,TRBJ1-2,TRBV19,TGTGCCAGTAGTATGCGCCAGGGGGGAGGCTACACCTTC,CASSMRQGGGYTF
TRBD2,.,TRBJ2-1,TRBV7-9,TGTGCCAGCAGCCCTCTAGCGGGATCGAACAATGAGCAGTTCTTC,CASSPLAGSNNEQFF
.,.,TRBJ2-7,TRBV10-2,TGCGCCAGCAGTGGAGTAGGGGGGGTCGAGCAGTACTTC,CASSGVGGVEQYF
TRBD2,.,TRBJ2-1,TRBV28,TGTGCCAGCAGTTCCCTTACGGGACTAGCGGGAGGGCCTTACACCTACAATGAGCAGTTCTTC,CASSSLTGLAGGPYTYNEQFF
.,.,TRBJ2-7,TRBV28,TGTGCCAGCAATCGGCAGGGTCCGTACGAGCAGTACTTC,CASNRQGPYEQYF
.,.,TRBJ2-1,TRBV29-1,TGCAGCGTTGGCGACAAAATAGCGTCCTACAATGAGCAGTTCTTC,CSVGDKIASYNEQFF
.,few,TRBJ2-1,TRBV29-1,TGCAGCGTTGACTGGGGGGTTGGTCCGGGTGAGCAGTTCTTC,CSVDWGVGPGEQFF
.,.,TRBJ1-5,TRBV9,TGTGCCAGCAGCGTAGGGACGGGATTGGCGACCCAGCATTTT,CASSVGTGLATQHF
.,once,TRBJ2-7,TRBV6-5,TGTGCCAGCAGTTCCGGGGGTGCCTTCCGGGGCGAGCAGTACTTC,CASSSGGAFRGEQYF
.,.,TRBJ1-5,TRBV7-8,TGTGCCAGCCGCGAATCGGGGGGGAGTGGACAGCCCCAGCATTTT,CASRESGGSGQPQHF
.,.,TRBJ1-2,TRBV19,TGTGCCAGTAGTTCCCATTATGGCTACACCTTC,CASSSHYGYTF
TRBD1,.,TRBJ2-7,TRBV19,TGTGCCAGTAGTATGTCAGGGGGTTCCTCCTACGAGCAGTACTTC,CASSMSGGSSYEQYF
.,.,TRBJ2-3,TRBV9,TGTGCCAGCAGCGTTAGGGTAGGGGGAGATACGCAGTATTTT,CASSVRVGGDTQYF
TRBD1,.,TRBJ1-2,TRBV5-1,TGCGCCAGCAGCCTCTTGGGACAGGGGGATGGCTATGGCTACACCTTC,CASSLLGQGDGYGYTF
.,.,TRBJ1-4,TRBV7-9,TGTGCCAGCAGCCCCCGGGGTAGGGGGAATGAAAAACTGTTTTTT,CASSPRGRGNEKLFF
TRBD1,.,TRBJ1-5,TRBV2,TGTGCCAGCCAAACCGGGACAGGGAATCAGCCCCAGCATTTT,CASQTGTGNQPQHF
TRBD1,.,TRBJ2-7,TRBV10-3,TGTGCCATCAGTGTCGGGACAGGGAGGAGCTACGAGCAGTACTTC,CAISVGTGRSYEQYF
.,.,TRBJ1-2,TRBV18,TGTGCCAGCTCACTCCGGACAGATCCATCTGGCTACACCTTC,CASSLRTDPSGYTF
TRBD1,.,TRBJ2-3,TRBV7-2,TGTGCCAGCAGTTCCATGGGACAGGGGGCGATAGATACGCAGTATTTT,CASSSMGQGAIDTQYF
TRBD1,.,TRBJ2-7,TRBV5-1,TGCGCCAGCGGACAGGGAAAGATCTACGAGCAGTACTTC,CASGQGKIYEQYF